The entry below gives a single T cell receptor (beta chain) sequence along with its context. Seattle patient enrollment occurred during active infection, with longitudinal follow-up thereafter. The source of the sample is a study of blood T cell repertoires in COVID-19. Across the whole study: The origin of the acute and convalescent COVID-19 samples was the United States, Italy and Spain. T cells, B-cell-depleted T cells, or PBMCs provided the cDNA or gDNA that served as material.

Original processing methods: Amplification of reference gene primers provided the estimated nucleated cell counts. TCRdb's copy holds only in-frame clones and misses some; the assay was immunoSEQ multiplex PCR. The DNA was the basis for D and trimming; V, J and clone size are from that table. The sample shows approximately 120,000 clones, around nine tenths of them seen only once. Sequencing was performed on peripheral blood. This receptor was obtained from a man in his fifties or sixties with COVID-19, enrolled during active disease.

CDR3 coding DNA: TGTGCCAGCAGTCGGACTAGCGGGTCAGCAGATACGCAGTATTTT. Residues: CASSRTSGSADTQYF. V and J are TRBV14 and TRBJ2-3, with 11 positions matching TRBD2. Germline V gene lookup returns CDR1 SGHDN and CDR2 FVKESK. The CDR3 covers 15 residues. The ends lost 6 bases at V and 4 bases at J; junction bases unmatched: 6.